This TCR beta chain was recovered during a study of blood T cell repertoires in COVID-19. Study summary: Sites in the United States, Italy and Spain provided acute and convalescent COVID-19 samples. PBMCs, B-cell-depleted T cells, or T cells provided the cDNA or gDNA that made up the material.

The CDR3 is 16 residues long. Trimming pared 4 bases from V and 2 bases from J, leaving 20 bases between. Germline CDR1 is GTSNPN and CDR2 is SVGIG (reference sequence). Original methodology: Nucleated cell number was recorded as an estimate derived from reference gene primer amplification. The assay was immunoSEQ multiplex PCR, and TCRdb's table has in-frame clones only and misses some. From that table come the V and J calls and clone size; the DNA was used to work out D and trimming. Of about 170,000 clones in the sample, around 80% were seen once. It was during active infection that Seattle patients were enrolled and then longitudinally followed.

This TCR came from a woman in her 70s with COVID-19, enrolled during active disease. Sample: peripheral blood. The gene calls are TRBV30 and TRBJ1-1; D might be TRBD1 (5 bases). The CDR3 bases are TGTGCCTGGAAATGGGGCGGAGTGGCCCTTAACACTGAAGCTTTCTTT. Translation gives CAWKWGGVALNTEAFF.